The next 17 T cell receptor beta chains were all read from a single sample in a study of cytomegalovirus exposure and HLA in healthy donors (dated by TCRdb to about 2017). Library preparation was by the immunoSEQ multiplex PCR assay. For the multiplex PCR, a mixture combining 60 forward primers for TCR Vbeta segments and 13 reverse primers for TCR Jbeta segments was used. Entries here come from immuneACCESS through TCRdb and include only in-frame sequences with V and J called. Some clones fail to appear in such tables; in the studies checked, an unresolved V gene covers under half of the shortfall, and the cause of the remainder is unknown. The sample has some 120,000 clones on record, about 78% of them singletons. Roughly 8.2% of the sample rests with the top ten. Source material: PBMCs. These receptors originate from a woman aged 35 to 49 in good health and CMV-seropositive.

The sample holds a few counts of this clone. V gene TRBV6-1 combines with J gene TRBJ1-6; a weak D match, TRBD1 (6 bases). The CDR3 consists of 15 residues. From germline, CDR1 is MNHNS and CDR2 SASEGT. Trimming removed 6 bases from V and 7 bases from J, with 16 bases in between. The CDR3 spells CASSDNRDTNSPLHF. CDR3 bases: TGTGCCAGCAGCGACAACCGGGACACCAATTCACCCCTCCACTTT.

V gene TRBV5-6 combines with J gene TRBJ1-4; a possible D gene is TRBD1 (5 bases). The V gene's germline CDR1 is SGHDT and CDR2 YYEEEE. Deletions cut 3 bases from V and 12 bases from J, with 15 bases between. The CDR3 sequence is 13 residues long. CDR3 sequence: CASSSGTASELFF. CDR3 nucleotide sequence: TGTGCCAGCAGCTCGGGGACTGCCTCAGAACTGTTTTTT.

The V gene is TRBV5-4, the J gene TRBJ2-1, with 7 positions matching TRBD2. V lost 0 bases to trimming and J lost 5 bases; unmatched junction nucleotides: 5. CDR1 SGHNT and CDR2 YYREEE come from the germline V gene (reference sequence). This CDR3 is built from 15 residues. As DNA, the CDR3 is TGTGCCAGCAGCTTGGCTGGACTAGGGGACAATGAGCAGTTCTTC. Its translation: CASSLAGLGDNEQFF.

The chain couples TRBV5-6 to TRBJ1-2, with 9 bases lining up with TRBD1. The V gene end was trimmed by 4 bases and the J gene end by 8 bases; junction bases not matched to a gene: 15. Germline loops: CDR1 SGHDT, CDR2 YYEEEE. This CDR3 is 16 amino acids long. CDR3 bases: TGTGCCAGCAGCCGACAAGGACAGGGGAGTCTGGGGGGCTACACCTTC. Its translation: CASSRQGQGSLGGYTF.

V usage is TRBV15 and J usage is TRBJ1-2, with TRBD1 matching over 8 bases. With 3 bases clipped from V and 7 bases from J, the junction kept 13 bases outside the gene matches. Germline assignment: CDR1 LNHNV and CDR2 YYDKDF (reference sequence). The CDR3 is 16 amino acids. This chain's CDR3 is CATSSGGQGALAGYTF. CDR3 DNA: TGTGCCACCAGCAGTGGGGGTCAGGGGGCGCTGGCTGGCTACACCTTC.

This clone was detected only once. The V and J genes are TRBV7-2 and TRBJ1-5, with TRBD1 identical over 9 bases. This CDR3 has 13 residues. CDR1 is SGHTA, CDR2 FQGNSA, per germline. V lost 5 bases, J lost 6 bases, and 2 bases stayed unmatched. In DNA, the CDR3 is TGTGCCAGCAGCCCGGACAGGGGTCAGCCCCAGCATTTT. Amino acids: CASSPDRGQPQHF.

This clone has more than one count but fewer than ten. This CDR3 is CASSRDRVETQYF. The CDR3 DNA follows: TGTGCCAGCTCTCGGGACAGGGTGGAGACCCAGTACTTC. The chain uses TRBV18 and TRBJ2-5; 9 bases fit TRBD1. The CDR3 spans 13 residues. Per germline, CDR1 KGHSH and CDR2 LQKENI. V was clipped by 6 bases and J by 5 bases; unmatched bases: 4.

The chain couples TRBV6-4 to TRBJ2-3; 14 bases are shared with TRBD2. The CDR3 spans 16 residues. Germline-derived CDR1 and CDR2 are MRHNA and SNTAGT. V shed 6 bases, J shed 3 bases, and the junction held 5 bases outside the gene matches. The CDR3: CASSQGLAGGTDTQYF. CDR3 coding DNA: TGTGCCAGCAGCCAAGGACTAGCGGGGGGTACAGATACGCAGTATTTT.

Written as DNA, the CDR3 is TGTGCCACCAGCAGGTCGGGACAGGAGGAAGAGACCCAGTACTTC. As protein: CATSRSGQEEETQYF. The rearrangement links TRBV15 to TRBJ2-5, with 8 bases lining up with TRBD1. V lost 3 bases to trimming and J lost 3 bases; unmatched junction nucleotides: 6. CDR1 is LNHNV, CDR2 YYDKDF, per germline (reference sequence). The CDR3 spans 15 residues.

The chain is built from TRBV13 and TRBJ2-1; 11 bases align to TRBD2. The CDR3 is made up of 16 amino acids. Trimming cost V 5 bases and J 5 bases; bases outside gene matches: 8. Germline assignment: CDR1 PRHDT and CDR2 FYEKMQ (reference sequence). CDR3 nucleotide sequence: TGTGCCAGCAGCCTCGAACCGGGACTAGCGGACAATGAGCAGTTCTTC. It codes for CASSLEPGLADNEQFF. The whole variable domain, remainder taken from reference TRBV13 and TRBJ2-1, is AAGVIQSPRHLIKEKRETATLKCYPIPRHDTVYWYQQGPGQDPQFLISFYEKMQSDKGSIPDRFSAQQFSDYHSELNMSSLELGDSALYFCASSLEPGLADNEQFFGPGTRLTVL.

This chain joins TRBV7-6 and TRBJ1-6, with 7 bases that match TRBD1. CDR1 and CDR2 (germline): SGHVS, FNYEAQ. The CDR3 loop spans 16 amino acids. V shed 1 base, J shed 4 bases, and the junction held 4 bases outside the gene matches. In DNA form, the CDR3 reads TGTGCCAGCAGCTTAGGAGGGGGCGGGTATAATTCACCCCTCCACTTT. It translates to CASSLGGGGYNSPLHF.

The chain carries TRBV14 and TRBJ2-7, with D perhaps TRBD2 (6 bases). The CDR3 is made up of 13 amino acids. The V end was cut by 4 bases, the J end by 4 bases, with 11 bases between. CDR1 and CDR2 (germline): SGHDN, FVKESK. The CDR3 spells CASSPIGRYEQYF. The CDR3 DNA is TGTGCCAGCAGCCCGATAGGGAGGTACGAGCAGTACTTC.

J is TRBJ1-1 and V is TRBV7-3; D is unresolved. Germline V lookup: CDR1 SGHTA, CDR2 FQGTGA. The CDR3 has 13 residues. With 3 bases removed from V and 7 bases from J, the gap between germline ends came to 12 bases. CDR3 in DNA: TGTGCCAGCAGCTTCACAGACGGAAATGAAGCTTTCTTT. Translating gives CASSFTDGNEAFF. Full variable domain (rest looked up from reference TRBV7-3 and TRBJ1-1): GAGVSQTPSNKVTEKGKYVELRCDPISGHTALYWYRQSLGQGPEFLIYFQGTGAADDSGLPNDRFFAVRPEGSVSTLKIQRTERGDSAVYLCASSFTDGNEAFFGQGTRLTVV.

CDR3 sequence reads: CASSQDLSPGRTEAFF. The CDR3 bases are TGCGCCAGCAGCCAAGATCTTAGCCCAGGGCGAACTGAAGCTTTCTTT. The chain links TRBV4-1 to TRBJ1-1; a possible D gene is TRBD1 (5 bases). Germline loops: CDR1 MGHRA, CDR2 YSYEKL. The CDR3 is 16 amino acids. Trimming pared 0 bases from V and 5 bases from J, leaving 16 bases between.

The CDR3 loop is CAISPGRTEAFF. The CDR3 DNA reads as TGTGCCATCAGTCCTGGGAGGACTGAAGCTTTCTTT. This chain connects TRBV10-3 to TRBJ1-1; unclear D gene. The CDR3 runs to 12 residues. Germline-derived CDR1 and CDR2 are ENHRY and SYGVKD. V was shortened by 5 bases and J by 5 bases, with 9 bases between the two germline ends.

Only a few counts were recorded for this clone. The gene calls are TRBV10-3 and TRBJ2-7, with a weak D call TRBD1 (5 bases). The V gene's germline CDR1 is ENHRY and CDR2 SYGVKD. The CDR3 runs to 13 residues. Trimming pared 11 bases from V and 2 bases from J, leaving 16 bases between. The CDR3 region is CASSDTRAYEQYF. As DNA, the CDR3 is TGTGCCTCGTCGGACACAAGAGCCTACGAGCAGTACTTC.

On this clone itself: This same CDR3 is encoded by further DNA sequences in the sample. This chain connects TRBV7-2 to TRBJ2-3; D is ambiguous. The CDR3 contains 12 residues. Germline V gene data show CDR1 as SGHTA and CDR2 as FQGNSA. The germline V and J ends were trimmed by 0 bases and 6 bases, with 4 bases remaining between them. Written as DNA, the CDR3 is TGTGCCAGCAGCTTAGCCCCGGATACGCAGTATTTT. Translated, it gives CASSLAPDTQYF. The full variable domain, its missing parts supplied by reference TRBV7-2 and TRBJ2-3, is GAGVSQSPSNKVTEKGKDVELRCDPISGHTALYWYRQSLGQGLEFLIYFQGNSAPDKSGLPSDRFSAERTGGSVSTLTIQRTQQEDSAVYLCASSLAPDTQYFGPGTRLTVL.